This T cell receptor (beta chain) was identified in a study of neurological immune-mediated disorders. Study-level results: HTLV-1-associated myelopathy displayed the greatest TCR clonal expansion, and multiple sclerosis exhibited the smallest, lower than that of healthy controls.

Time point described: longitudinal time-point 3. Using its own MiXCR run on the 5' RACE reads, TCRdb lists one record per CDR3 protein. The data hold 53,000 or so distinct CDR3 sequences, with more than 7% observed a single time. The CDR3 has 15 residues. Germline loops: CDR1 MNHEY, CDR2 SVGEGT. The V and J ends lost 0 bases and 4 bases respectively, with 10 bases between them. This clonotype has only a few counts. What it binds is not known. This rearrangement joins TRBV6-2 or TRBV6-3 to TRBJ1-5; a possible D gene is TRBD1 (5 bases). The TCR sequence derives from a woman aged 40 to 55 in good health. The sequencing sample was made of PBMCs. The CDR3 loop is CASSYSGVGNQPQHF. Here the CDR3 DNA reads TGTGCCAGCAGTTACTCGGGGGTGGGAAATCAGCCCCAGCATTTT.